This T cell receptor beta chain was captured in a study of identical twins' blood T cells. Three pairs of healthy female monozygous twins were the donors. Germline V gene sequence: CDR1 SEHNR, CDR2 FQNEAQ (reference sequence). The CDR3 is 13 amino acids. MiXCR, run by TCRdb on the 5' RACE reads, gives a single entry per CDR3 protein. The sample records 300,000 to 400,000 distinct CDR3 sequences, about 28% being singletons. The receptor was isolated from a woman aged 18-55 years in good health. The genes are TRBV7-9 and TRBJ2-1, with D possibly matching TRBD2 (6 bases). The sample consisted of PBMCs. The CDR3 coding sequence is TGTGTCACTACTAGCAACCCCTACAATGAGCAGTTCTTC. Translating gives CVTTSNPYNEQFF.